This is a list of T cell receptor beta chains from one sample in a study of cytomegalovirus exposure and HLA in healthy donors. Using immunoSEQ multiplex PCR, the repertoire was profiled, and TCRdb retains in-frame clones only, with some absent. Here the sample spans over 150,000 clones, around 77% being singletons. Sequenced input: PBMCs. These receptors originate from a man aged 55 to 69 in good health and CMV-seronegative. CDR3s include the opening cysteine and the closing phenylalanine or tryptophan. Each record gives: V gene, J gene, CDR3 protein.

>TRBV19|TRBJ1-4
CASTRPGENEKLFF
>TRBV7-2|TRBJ2-1
CASSSGLAGPGSYNEQFF
>TRBV30|TRBJ1-4
CAWMGQATNEKLFF
>TRBV7-2|TRBJ2-3
CASSFSNGRNTQYF
>TRBV2|TRBJ2-3
CASSVRATDTQYF
>TRBV6-1|TRBJ2-3
CASSDRGPTDTQYF
>TRBV5-1|TRBJ2-1
CASSSRQGGYNEQFF
>TRBV5-6|TRBJ1-4
CASSTGLTDSNEKLFF
>TRBV5-4|TRBJ1-6
CASSWDSRNSPLHF
>TRBV28|TRBJ2-2
CASRGQGVGTGELFF
>TRBV6-5|TRBJ2-7
CASSYPGTGGHEQYF
>TRBV5-1|TRBJ1-6
CASSLTGQYNSPLHF
>TRBV30|TRBJ1-4
CAWSVTGGGFGDEKLFF
>TRBV5-1|TRBJ2-3
CASREWPVADTQYF
>TRBV7-9|TRBJ1-2
CASSLAGYGYTF
>TRBV9|TRBJ2-1
CASSVPLDGLFDEQFF
>TRBV9|TRBJ1-2
CASSVGHRDGGYTF
>TRBV20-1|TRBJ1-2
CSQLKGDGYTF
>TRBV7-8|TRBJ2-7
CASSPPRRASGTYEQYF
>TRBV7-2|TRBJ2-7
CASSLRPGGTYEQYF